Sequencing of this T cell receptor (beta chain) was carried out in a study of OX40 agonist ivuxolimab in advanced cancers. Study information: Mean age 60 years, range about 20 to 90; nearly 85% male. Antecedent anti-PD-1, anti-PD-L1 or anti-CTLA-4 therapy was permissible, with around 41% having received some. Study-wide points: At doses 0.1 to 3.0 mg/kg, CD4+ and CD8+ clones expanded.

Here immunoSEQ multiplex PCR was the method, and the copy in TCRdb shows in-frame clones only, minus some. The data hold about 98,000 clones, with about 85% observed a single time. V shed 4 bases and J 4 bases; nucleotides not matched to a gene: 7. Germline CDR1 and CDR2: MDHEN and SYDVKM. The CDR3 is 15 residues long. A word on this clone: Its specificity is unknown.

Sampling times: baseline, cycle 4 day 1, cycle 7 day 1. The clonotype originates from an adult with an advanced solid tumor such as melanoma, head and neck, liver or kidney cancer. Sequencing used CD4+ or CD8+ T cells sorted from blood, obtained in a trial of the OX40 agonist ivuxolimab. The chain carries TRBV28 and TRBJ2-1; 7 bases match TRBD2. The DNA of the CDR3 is TGTGCCAGCAGTTCCCCTAGCGGCTGGTACAATGAGCAGTTCTTC. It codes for CASSSPSGWYNEQFF.